These 10 T cell receptor beta chains were all obtained from the same sample, sequenced in a study of vaccination and CD4 T cells after COVID-19. No antigen is known for these receptors. Time point given: late sampling 161 to 241 days after vaccination in a few convalescent patients. The sample's treatment: roughly 10-day PBMC culture with coronavirus spike peptide pools or control peptides (ViraFEST assay). An Oncomine TCR Beta short-read assay was used to sequence the DNA from cultured CD4+ T cells. Via MiXCR, TCRdb re-called the PCR reads, giving one row per CDR3 protein. The table has over 20,000 distinct CDR3 sequences, roughly 36% seen once. Specimen: CD4+ T cells from blood, cultured in vitro, collected about 7 months after SARS-CoV-2 vaccination. The receptors derive from a human donor who had recovered from COVID-19.

V and J are TRBV28 and TRBJ2-1, with D perhaps TRBD1 (6 bases). There are 15 residues in the CDR3. Trimming removed 2 bases from V and 2 bases from J, with 10 bases in between. CDR1 is MDHEN, CDR2 SYDVKM, per germline. DNA of the CDR3: TGTGCCAGCAGTTTAACCAGGGGCCCCTACAATGAGCAGTTCTTC. Translation: CASSLTRGPYNEQFF.

This clonotype has a handful of counts. The chain joins TRBV6-1 to TRBJ1-3; no definite D call. The CDR3 consists of 11 residues. Trimming took 6 bases from V and 8 from J, leaving 8 bases between them. The germline CDR1 and CDR2 sequences are MNHNS and SASEGT. CDR3 in amino acids: CASSTGDTIYF. Written as DNA, the CDR3 is TGTGCCAGCAGCACCGGGGACACCATATATTTT.

The chain has TRBV15 and TRBJ2-1, with 10 bases aligning to TRBD2. There are 16 residues in the CDR3. Germline CDR1 and CDR2: LNHNV and YYDKDF (reference sequence). The trim removed 8 bases at V and 3 bases at J, leaving 10 bases unmatched. CDR3 in amino acids: CATSRRASGSYNEQFF. The DNA for the CDR3 is TGTGCCACCTCCCGGAGGGCTAGCGGGAGCTACAATGAGCAGTTCTTC.

This clonotype appeared a few times. The chain recombines TRBV6-1 with TRBJ1-2, with TRBD1 matching over 7 bases. The germline V gene has CDR1 MNHNS and CDR2 SASEGT. V trimming: 6 bases; J trimming: 1 base; junction bases outside the gene matches: 8. The CDR3 is 15 residues long. CDR3 nucleotide sequence: TGTGCCAGCAGCGCCGGGACAGCCGTTAACTATGGCTACACCTTC. Residues: CASSAGTAVNYGYTF.

The chain recombines TRBV19 with TRBJ2-7; 7 bases are a match to TRBD2. V was clipped by 6 bases and J by 3 bases; unmatched bases: 8. The CDR3 is made up of 14 amino acids. Germline CDR1 LNHDA, CDR2 SQIVND (reference sequence). The CDR3 loop reads CASSPGTTHYEQYF. The CDR3 region has the DNA TGTGCCAGTAGCCCGGGGACTACCCACTACGAGCAGTACTTC.

This clonotype came up a few times. The chain joins TRBV2 to TRBJ1-1; D unresolved. The CDR3 totals 13 residues. Germline CDR1 reads SNHLY; CDR2 reads FYNNEI. Trimming took 1 base from V and 1 from J, leaving 4 bases between them. CDR3 DNA: TGTGCCAGCAGTGAAGAGGGGAACACTGAAGCTTTCTTT. Translated, it gives CASSEEGNTEAFF.

There are a few counts of this clonotype. This chain links TRBV7-9 with TRBJ1-1; 9 bases are a match to TRBD1. The CDR3 covers 15 residues. After removal of 4 bases from V and 5 bases from J, the junction contained 8 bases not matched to a gene. Germline CDR1 reads SEHNR; CDR2 reads FQNEAQ (reference sequence). CDR3 sequence: CASSYTQGARTEAFF. The CDR3 nucleotides are TGTGCCAGCAGCTACACACAGGGGGCGAGGACTGAAGCTTTCTTT. Together with reference TRBV7-9 and TRBJ1-1, the CDR3 gives the full variable domain: DTGVSQNPRHKITKRGQNVTFRCDPISEHNRLYWYRQTLGQGPEFLTYFQNEAQLEKSRLLSDRFSAERPKGSFSTLEIQRTEQGDSAMYLCASSYTQGARTEAFFGQGTRLTVV.

The rearrangement joins TRBV20-1 to TRBJ1-4; no firm D call. With 0 bases removed from V and 7 bases from J, the gap between germline ends came to 15 bases. The length of the CDR3 is 15 residues. Looked up from germline, CDR1 is DFQATT and CDR2 is SNEGSKA (reference sequence). The CDR3 nucleotides are TGCAGTGCTAGAGAATACGGGAACGAGGGTGAAAAACTGTTTTTT. Amino acid sequence: CSAREYGNEGEKLFF.

This clonotype was seen just once. This chain's CDR3 is CASSQVGQRQPQHF. CDR3 nucleotide sequence: TGTGCCAGCTCGCAGGTCGGGCAGCGCCAGCCCCAGCATTTT. This chain connects TRBV18 to TRBJ1-5; D not resolved. V was pared by 6 bases and J by 7 bases, with 16 bases between. Germline CDR1 KGHSH, CDR2 LQKENI. The length of the CDR3 is 14 residues.

The genes are TRBV27 and TRBJ2-7; D is possibly TRBD2 (6 bases). The V and J ends lost 3 bases and 7 bases respectively, with 13 bases between them. The CDR3 runs to 13 residues. Germline V gene lookup returns CDR1 MNHEY and CDR2 SMNVEV (reference sequence). The CDR3 coding sequence is TGTGCCAGCAGTTTGGGCGGGGCGGGGGAGCAGTACTTC. This sequence encodes CASSLGGAGEQYF.